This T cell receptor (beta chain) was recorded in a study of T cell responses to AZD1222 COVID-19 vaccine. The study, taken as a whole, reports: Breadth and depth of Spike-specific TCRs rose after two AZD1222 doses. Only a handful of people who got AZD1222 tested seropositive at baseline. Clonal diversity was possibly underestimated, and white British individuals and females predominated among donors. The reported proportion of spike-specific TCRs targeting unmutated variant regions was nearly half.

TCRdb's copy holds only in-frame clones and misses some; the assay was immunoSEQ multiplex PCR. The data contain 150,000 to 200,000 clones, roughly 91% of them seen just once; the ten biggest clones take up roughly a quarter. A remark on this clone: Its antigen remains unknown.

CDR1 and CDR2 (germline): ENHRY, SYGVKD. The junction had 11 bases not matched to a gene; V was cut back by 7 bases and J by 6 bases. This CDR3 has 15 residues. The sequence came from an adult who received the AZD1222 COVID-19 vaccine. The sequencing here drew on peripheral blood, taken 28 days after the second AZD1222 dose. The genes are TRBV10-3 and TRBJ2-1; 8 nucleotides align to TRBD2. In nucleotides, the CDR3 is TGTGCCATCACCCACGGAGCGGGAGTCTTCAATGAGCAGTTCTTC. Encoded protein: CAITHGAGVFNEQFF.